The entry below gives a single T cell receptor (beta chain) sequence along with its context. The authors ran the assay at deep level. Profiling relied on immunoSEQ multiplex PCR, and the TCRdb table lists in-frame clones only, not all of them. The sample holds 2,500,000 or so clones, approximately 90% seen once. The data were obtained in a study of shared clonotypes between healthy human individuals. The J segment lost 3 bases and the V segment lost 6 bases, leaving 10 bases of the junction unmatched. CDR1 and CDR2 (germline): LNHDA, SQIVND (reference sequence). This CDR3 region has 17 residues. Caucasian adults living in Nashville, Tennessee, provided all samples.

The sequencing input was naive CD4+ T cells sorted from blood. Subset denoted: CD45RA+ positively selected. The clonotype was recovered from a young man in good health. The gene calls are TRBV19 and TRBJ2-6; 8 positions match TRBD1. CDR3 coding DNA: TGTGCCAGTAGCCAAGGACAGGGACCCTTTGGGGCCAACGTCCTGACTTTC. It is translated as CASSQGQGPFGANVLTF.